This entry lists 31 T cell receptor beta chains sequenced from one sample in a study of OX40 agonist ivuxolimab in advanced cancers. Sequencing was performed with immunoSEQ multiplex PCR; in TCRdb, only in-frame clones are kept and a portion is missing. This sample has roughly 93,000 clones; about 84% occur once, and the top ten carry approximately 5%. The specimen comprised CD4+ or CD8+ T cells sorted from blood, sampled in a trial of the OX40 agonist ivuxolimab. The receptors here all came from an adult with an advanced solid tumor such as melanoma, head and neck, liver or kidney cancer.

The gene calls are TRBV5-1 and TRBJ2-3; TRBD2 is a possible D gene (5 bases). The ends were cut back, 4 bases at V and 5 bases at J, with 14 bases in the middle. This CDR3 comprises 14 residues. CDR1 SGHRS and CDR2 YFSETQ come from the germline V gene. CDR3 bases: TGCGCCAGCAGCCGGGGAAGTGGGCAAGATACGCAGTATTTT. Residues: CASSRGSGQDTQYF.

The gene calls are TRBV7-3 and TRBJ2-3; TRBD2 matches at 7 bases. The V gene's germline CDR1 is SGHTA and CDR2 FQGTGA. With 5 bases clipped from V and 2 bases from J, the junction kept 10 bases outside the gene matches. The CDR3 consists of 16 residues. DNA of the CDR3: TGTGCCAGCAGCAAGTCAGCGGGACTTCTCACAGATACGCAGTATTTT. Its translation: CASSKSAGLLTDTQYF. Full variable domain (missing parts from reference TRBV7-3 and TRBJ2-3): GAGVSQTPSNKVTEKGKYVELRCDPISGHTALYWYRQSLGQGPEFLIYFQGTGAADDSGLPNDRFFAVRPEGSVSTLKIQRTERGDSAVYLCASSKSAGLLTDTQYFGPGTRLTVL.

The chain combines TRBV7-2 with TRBJ2-7, with TRBD1 identical over 8 bases. Germline V gene sequence: CDR1 SGHTA, CDR2 FQGNSA. Trimming cost V 6 bases and J 3 bases; bases outside gene matches: 7. The CDR3 is 14 amino acids. The CDR3 is CASSFLGQGYEQYF. As DNA, the CDR3 is TGTGCCAGCAGTTTCCTCGGACAGGGCTACGAGCAGTACTTC.

The rearrangement joins TRBV19 to TRBJ2-7; 8 nucleotides match TRBD1. The trim removed 10 bases at V and 1 base at J, leaving 6 bases unmatched. CDR3 length equals 13 residues. Germline lookup yields CDR1 LNHDA and CDR2 SQIVND (reference sequence). Here the CDR3 reads CATSQGASYEQYF. The CDR3 nucleotides read TGTGCCACCAGTCAGGGGGCTTCCTACGAGCAGTACTTC.

In this sample, this clone turned up once. Its ends do not fully match the called genes, so a read error is possible. The J gene is TRBJ2-7, the V gene TRBV6-5; 10 nucleotides line up with TRBD1. The germline gives CDR1 MNHEY, CDR2 SVGAGI. The length of the CDR3 is 14 residues. The CDR3 loop is CATPPGTGAYGQYF. The CDR3, as DNA: TGTGCCACCCCCCCAGGGACAGGGGCATACGGGCAGTACTTC.

V usage is TRBV5-1 and J usage is TRBJ2-7; 11 positions match TRBD1. Unmatched junction bases numbered 5, after V lost 2 bases and J lost 7 bases. The germline CDR1 and CDR2 sequences are SGHRS and YFSETQ. This CDR3 spans 14 amino acids. The DNA of the CDR3 is TGCGCCAGCAGCTTCCAGGACAGGGGGCGTGAGCAGTACTTC. As protein: CASSFQDRGREQYF. The variable domain in full, with the rest retrieved from reference TRBV5-1 and TRBJ2-7, is KAGVTQTPRYLIKTRGQQVTLSCSPISGHRSVSWYQQTPGQGLQFLFEYFSETQRNKGNFPGRFSGRQFSNSRSEMNVSTLELGDSALYLCASSFQDRGREQYFGPGTRLTVT.

The CDR3 sequence is CAWRRGNPGYGYTF. The CDR3 nucleotides read TGTGCCTGGAGAAGAGGGAACCCTGGCTATGGCTACACCTTC. The gene calls are TRBV30 and TRBJ1-2; D not certain. The CDR3 loop spans 14 amino acids. Germline CDR1 reads GTSNPN; CDR2 reads SVGIG (reference sequence). V was pared by 3 bases and J by 4 bases, with 15 bases between.

The chain recombines TRBV19 with TRBJ2-1; TRBD2 agrees at 9 bases. Per the germline V gene, CDR1 is LNHDA and CDR2 is SQIVND (reference sequence). The CDR3 has 16 residues. V gave up 2 bases and J gave up 9 bases; unmatched junction bases: 11. The CDR3 reads CASSILERGDRGEQFF. For the CDR3, the DNA is TGTGCCAGTAGTATACTCGAGCGGGGGGACCGAGGTGAGCAGTTCTTC. Full variable domain (rest looked up from reference TRBV19 and TRBJ2-1): DGGITQSPKYLFRKEGQNVTLSCEQNLNHDAMYWYRQDPGQGLRLIYYSQIVNDFQKGDIAEGYSVSREKKESFPLTVTSAQKNPTAFYLCASSILERGDRGEQFFGPGTRLTVL.

This chain joins TRBV5-1 and TRBJ2-3; D is uncertain. V dropped 0 bases and J dropped 4 bases, with 9 bases sitting between them. Germline V lookup: CDR1 SGHRS, CDR2 YFSETQ. The CDR3 consists of 14 residues. The CDR3 DNA reads as TGCGCCAGCAGCTTGGGTAACCCGGCAGATACGCAGTATTTT. It is translated as CASSLGNPADTQYF.

CDR3 amino acids: CASRGPVHTDTQYF. As DNA, the CDR3 is TGTGCCAGCAGGGGTCCAGTCCACACAGATACGCAGTATTTT. The V gene is TRBV2, the J gene TRBJ2-3, with D unresolved. V dropped 6 bases and J dropped 2 bases, with 12 bases sitting between them. Germline CDR1 is SNHLY and CDR2 is FYNNEI. The CDR3 has 14 residues. The full variable domain, its missing parts supplied by reference TRBV2 and TRBJ2-3, is EPEVTQTPSHQVTQMGQEVILRCVPISNHLYFYWYRQILGQKVEFLVSFYNNEISEKSEIFDDQFSVERPDGSNFTLKIRSTKLEDSAMYFCASRGPVHTDTQYFGPGTRLTVL.

The chain recombines TRBV6-5 with TRBJ1-3; D remains unclear. The CDR3 runs 16 residues. Germline V CDR1 and CDR2: MNHEY, SVGAGI. V lost 0 bases to trimming and J lost 4 bases, with 13 bases between them. The CDR3 loop is CASSYSNVGSGNTIYF. Written as DNA, the CDR3 is TGTGCCAGCAGTTACTCGAACGTAGGGTCAGGAAACACCATATATTTT.

The chain couples TRBV28 to TRBJ2-7; 14 bases agree with TRBD2. V shed 3 bases, J shed 4 bases, and the junction held 5 bases outside the gene matches. Germline-derived CDR1 and CDR2 are MDHEN and SYDVKM. The CDR3 extends over 16 amino acids. CDR3: CASSFGTSGRIYEQYF. CDR3 DNA sequence: TGTGCCAGCAGTTTTGGGACTAGCGGGAGAATATACGAGCAGTACTTC. Full variable domain (outside the CDR3, taken from reference TRBV28 and TRBJ2-7): DVKVTQSSRYLVKRTGEKVFLECVQDMDHENMFWYRQDPGLGLRLIYFSYDVKMKEKGDIPEGYSVSREKKERFSLILESASTNQTSMYLCASSFGTSGRIYEQYFGPGTRLTVT.

The DNA for the CDR3 is TGTGCCAGCAGCTTAGAAGTTAGCGGGGGATTGAACACCGGGGAGCTGTTTTTT. This encodes CASSLEVSGGLNTGELFF. V and J are TRBV11-3 and TRBJ2-2; 9 bases align to TRBD2. Losses at the gene ends were 0 bases for V and 1 base for J; bases not matched to a gene: 6. Germline V gene data show CDR1 as SGHNT and CDR2 as YENEEA. The CDR3 spans 18 residues. Using reference TRBV11-3 and TRBJ2-2 for the parts outside the CDR3, the full variable domain is EAGVVQSPRYKIIEKKQPVAFWCNPISGHNTLYWYLQNLGQGPELLIRYENEEAVDDSQLPKDRFSAERLKGVDSTLKIQPAELGDSAVYLCASSLEVSGGLNTGELFFGEGSRLTVL.

V is TRBV6-6 and J is TRBJ2-4; 10 bases agree with TRBD2. This CDR3 region has 16 residues. Trimming cost V 2 bases and J 3 bases; bases outside gene matches: 4. Looked up from germline, CDR1 is MNHNY and CDR2 is SVGAGI (reference sequence). DNA of the CDR3: TGTGCCAGCAGTTACCCTAGCGGGGGACTCAAAAACATTCAGTACTTC. It codes for CASSYPSGGLKNIQYF.

The chain links TRBV6-5 to TRBJ2-1; tentative D call: TRBD1 (5 bases). V lost 7 bases and J 6 bases, leaving 13 bases between the germline ends. This CDR3 has 13 residues. Per germline, CDR1 MNHEY and CDR2 SVGAGI. The CDR3 here is CASNLKGFNEQFF. CDR3 in DNA: TGTGCCAGCAATTTGAAGGGGTTCAATGAGCAGTTCTTC.

This clone was recorded only once. V usage is TRBV10-3 and J usage is TRBJ2-3; D possibly corresponds to TRBD2 (6 bases). This CDR3 comprises 14 residues. The germline CDR1 and CDR2 sequences are ENHRY and SYGVKD. V lost 2 bases to trimming and J lost 3 bases, with 9 bases between them. This chain's CDR3 is CAISEGLATDTQYF. The CDR3 bases are TGTGCCATCAGTGAGGGGCTAGCGACAGATACGCAGTATTTT.

The chain is built from TRBV5-6 and TRBJ1-2; 9 bases are shared with TRBD1. The V and J ends lost 1 base and 5 bases, in that order; junction bases with no gene match: 6. This CDR3 has 15 amino acids. Germline CDR1 SGHDT, CDR2 YYEEEE. The CDR3 DNA sequence: TGTGCCAGCAGCTTGACAGGGGGCGCAGCATATGGCTACACCTTC. Its translation: CASSLTGGAAYGYTF.

J is TRBJ2-3 and V is TRBV11-3, with D unclear. This CDR3 has 13 residues. V was shortened by 1 base and J by 8 bases, with 10 bases between the two germline ends. CDR1 and CDR2 (germline): SGHNT, YENEEA. The CDR3 is CASSLGPDATQYF. CDR3 DNA sequence: TGTGCCAGCAGCTTAGGGCCAGACGCTACGCAGTATTTT.

The J gene is TRBJ1-1, the V gene TRBV5-8, with D unresolved. The germline V and J ends were trimmed by 1 base and 6 bases, with 10 bases remaining between them. Germline V lookup: CDR1 SGHTS, CDR2 YDEGEE. The CDR3 has 13 amino acids. CDR3 in amino acids: CASSLRGSAEAFF. For the CDR3, the DNA is TGTGCCAGCAGCTTGCGAGGGTCCGCTGAAGCTTTCTTT.

The chain uses TRBV4-1 and TRBJ1-1; D perhaps matches TRBD1 (5 bases). CDR3 length: 16 residues. Germline V CDR1 and CDR2: MGHRA, YSYEKL. V was trimmed by 1 base and J by 4 bases, leaving 16 bases between them. The CDR3 loop reads CASSQGQGGGVTEAFF. CDR3 sequence (DNA): TGCGCCAGCAGCCAAGGGCAGGGAGGTGGCGTCACTGAAGCTTTCTTT.

The chain recombines TRBV7-9 with TRBJ1-2; D is possibly TRBD1 (6 bases). V lost 2 bases and J 2 bases, leaving 12 bases between the germline ends. Germline CDR1 and CDR2: SEHNR and FQNEAQ (reference sequence). The length of the CDR3 is 15 residues. The CDR3 nucleotides are TGTGCCAGCAGCTTAACACAGGGCTTAAACTATGGCTACACCTTC. Amino acid sequence: CASSLTQGLNYGYTF.

The CDR3 DNA follows: TGTGCCATCAGTAGGGACCAAGAGACCCAGTACTTC. This sequence encodes CAISRDQETQYF. The rearrangement uses TRBV10-3 and TRBJ2-5; unclear D gene. Germline loops: CDR1 ENHRY, CDR2 SYGVKD. The CDR3 extends over 12 amino acids. Trimming took off 5 bases at V and 0 bases at J, with 4 bases between the two ends.

A single count supports this clone. The CDR3, as DNA: TGCGCCAGCAGCCAAGATAGATTGGGGGTAGTCACAGATACGCAGTATTTT. Translating it yields CASSQDRLGVVTDTQYF. This chain joins TRBV4-3 and TRBJ2-3; tentatively, D is TRBD1 or TRBD2 (5 bases each). The CDR3 consists of 17 residues. Germline CDR1 reads LGHNA; CDR2 reads YSLEER. Trimming pared 0 bases from V and 2 bases from J, leaving 15 bases between.

CDR3 in amino acids: CASSKDISYEQYF. For the CDR3, the DNA is TGTGCCAGCAGCAAGGACATCTCCTACGAGCAGTACTTC. This chain connects TRBV9 to TRBJ2-7; perhaps TRBD1 as D (5 bases). Trimming removed 4 bases from V and 0 bases from J, with 8 bases in between. The CDR3 consists of 13 residues. CDR1 and CDR2 from the germline V gene are SGDLS and YYNGEE.

The V gene is TRBV4-1, the J gene TRBJ2-7, with D unclear. V was clipped by 1 base and J by 2 bases, with 12 bases between them. The CDR3 extends over 15 amino acids. Germline lookup yields CDR1 MGHRA and CDR2 YSYEKL. The CDR3 region has the DNA TGCGCCAGCAGCCAAGGCCCAGCTATAGCCTACGAGCAGTACTTC. Translated, it gives CASSQGPAIAYEQYF.

V is TRBV6-1 and J is TRBJ2-7; TRBD1 might be the D (6 bases). CDR3 length: 15 residues. Per germline, CDR1 MNHNS and CDR2 SASEGT. V was cut by 4 bases and J by 2 bases, with 15 bases left in between. The CDR3 loop reads CASSVWVGQAYEQYF. CDR3 DNA: TGTGCCAGCAGTGTTTGGGTGGGACAAGCCTACGAGCAGTACTTC.

J is TRBJ1-1 and V is TRBV29-1; 7 bases align to TRBD1. Germline CDR1 SQVTM, CDR2 ANQGSEA. This CDR3 contains 11 residues. V lost 7 bases and J lost 11; bases outside the gene matches: 10. The CDR3 is CSDYPGQRAFF. For the CDR3, the DNA is TGCAGCGATTATCCGGGACAGAGGGCTTTCTTT.

The chain couples TRBV6-5 to TRBJ2-7; D is possibly TRBD1 (5 bases). V was cut by 2 bases and J by 1 base, with 15 bases left in between. Germline CDR1 reads MNHEY; CDR2 reads SVGAGI. This CDR3 spans 16 amino acids. The CDR3 bases are TGTGCCAGCAGTTACGGTCAGGGAAGTGGTTCCTACGAGCAGTACTTC. Translation gives CASSYGQGSGSYEQYF.

The V gene is TRBV9, the J gene TRBJ2-7; 9 bases agree with TRBD2. The V segment lost 4 bases and the J segment 2 bases; nucleotides outside the gene matches: 7. The CDR3 consists of 15 residues. Germline CDR1 SGDLS, CDR2 YYNGEE. The CDR3 DNA follows: TGTGCCAGCAGCATGACCGGGACTAGCCCCTACGAGCAGTACTTC. Residues: CASSMTGTSPYEQYF.

The genes are TRBV9 and TRBJ2-1, with a weak D call TRBD1 (6 bases). The CDR3 consists of 15 residues. From germline, CDR1 is SGDLS and CDR2 YYNGEE. Deletions cut 0 bases from V and 0 bases from J, with 7 bases between. CDR3 nucleotides: TGTGCCAGCAGCGTAGAGGGGGACTCCTACAATGAGCAGTTCTTC. Residues: CASSVEGDSYNEQFF.

This clone occurred a few times. The V and J genes are TRBV4-2 and TRBJ2-7, with TRBD1 matching over 7 bases. The CDR3 covers 14 residues. The V gene end was trimmed by 4 bases and the J gene end by 5 bases; junction bases not matched to a gene: 8. Germline V gene sequence: CDR1 LGHNA, CDR2 YNFKEQ. This CDR3 is CASSRNGQDDEQYF. DNA of the CDR3: TGTGCCAGCAGCCGAAACGGACAGGACGACGAGCAGTACTTC.